The rows below give T cell receptor beta chains drawn from one sample of a study of tumor-infiltrating lymphocytes in primary liver carcinoma. One entry per CDR3 protein, called by TCRdb with MiXCR from the multiplex PCR reads. The profile covers approximately 76,000 distinct CDR3 sequences, with over 55% appearing a single time and roughly 13% taken by the ten largest. Sequencing input: liver tumor tissue from sampling region 4. All receptors derive from a woman in her sixties with primary liver carcinoma and hepatitis B virus infection. Both conserved end residues are part of each CDR3. D genes are given only for firm matches. Clone size appears in some rows only: once, few, many, or a class for an expanded clone.

clone size: .
J gene: TRBJ1-1
D gene: .
V gene: TRBV28
CDR3 protein: CGSKTRRRGDTEAFF
CDR3 DNA: TGTGGCAGCAAGACCCGAAGACGGGGGGACACTGAAGCTTTCTTT

clone size: .
J gene: TRBJ2-7
D gene: .
V gene: TRBV6-5
CDR3 protein: CARSQDTGYKQYF
CDR3 DNA: TGTGCCAGGAGTCAGGACACCGGCTACAAGCAGTACTTC

clone size: few
J gene: TRBJ1-1
D gene: TRBD1
V gene: TRBV30
CDR3 protein: CAWSGQGKTEAFF
CDR3 DNA: TGTGCCTGGAGTGGACAGGGGAAAACTGAAGCTTTCTTT

clone size: .
J gene: TRBJ2-1
D gene: TRBD2
V gene: TRBV11-2
CDR3 protein: CASSPGLADDYNEQFF
CDR3 DNA: TGCGCCAGCAGCCCGGGGCTAGCGGACGATTACAATGAGCAGTTCTTC

clone size: medium-sized
J gene: TRBJ2-4
D gene: TRBD1
V gene: TRBV11-2
CDR3 protein: CASSLRTGDINIQYF
CDR3 DNA: TGTGCCAGCAGCCTACGGACAGGGGATATAAACATTCAGTACTTC

clone size: many
J gene: TRBJ1-4
D gene: TRBD1
V gene: TRBV6-6
CDR3 protein: CASSSSGGGATNEKLFF
CDR3 DNA: TGTGCCAGCAGTTCTTCAGGGGGGGGTGCAACTAATGAAAAACTGTTTTTT

clone size: many
J gene: TRBJ1-1
D gene: .
V gene: TRBV12-3/TRBV12-4
CDR3 protein: CASRGPGDTEAFF
CDR3 DNA: TGTGCCAGCAGGGGACCCGGTGACACTGAAGCTTTCTTT

clone size: .
J gene: TRBJ2-1
D gene: .
V gene: TRBV11-3
CDR3 protein: CASSPRGARTMGNEQFF
CDR3 DNA: TGCGCCAGCAGTCCCCGGGGGGCACGGACCATGGGCAATGAGCAGTTCTTC

clone size: many
J gene: TRBJ2-1
D gene: .
V gene: TRBV29-1
CDR3 protein: CSIETYNEQFF
CDR3 DNA: TGCAGCATTGAGACCTACAATGAGCAGTTCTTC

clone size: .
J gene: TRBJ2-5
D gene: .
V gene: TRBV5-4
CDR3 protein: CASSEKEETQYF
CDR3 DNA: TGTGCCAGCAGCGAAAAGGAGGAGACCCAGTATTTC

clone size: .
J gene: TRBJ1-5
D gene: TRBD1
V gene: TRBV6-6
CDR3 protein: CASSFRQGSNQPQDF
CDR3 DNA: TGTGCCAGCAGCTTCAGACAGGGCAGCAATCAGCCCCAGGATTTT

clone size: .
J gene: TRBJ2-2
D gene: TRBD1
V gene: TRBV28
CDR3 protein: CASSLRRGRRTYMNTRELFF
CDR3 DNA: TGTGCCAGCAGTTTAAGAAGGGGGCGGCGGACGTACATGAACACCAGGGAGCTGTTTTTT

clone size: .
J gene: TRBJ2-5
D gene: .
V gene: TRBV6-5
CDR3 protein: CASGRGSGIQEAQYF
CDR3 DNA: TGTGCCAGCGGAAGAGGTAGTGGGATCCAAGAGGCCCAGTACTTC

clone size: few
J gene: TRBJ2-7
D gene: .
V gene: TRBV11-2
CDR3 protein: CASSLDRTSDEQYF
CDR3 DNA: TGTGCCAGCAGCCTCGACAGGACCTCTGACGAGCAGTACTTC

clone size: .
J gene: TRBJ1-5
D gene: .
V gene: TRBV6-6
CDR3 protein: CANSYGSGVRQPQHF
CDR3 DNA: TGTGCCAATAGTTACGGCTCAGGGGTCAGGCAGCCCCAGCATTTT

clone size: few
J gene: TRBJ2-1
D gene: .
V gene: TRBV29-1
CDR3 protein: CSVEETQGGIDEQLF
CDR3 DNA: TGCAGCGTTGAAGAAACCCAGGGCGGGATAGATGAGCAGCTCTTC

clone size: .
J gene: TRBJ2-2
D gene: TRBD2
V gene: TRBV24-1
CDR3 protein: CATSDLSGGSNTGELFF
CDR3 DNA: TGTGCCACCAGTGATCTTAGCGGGGGGTCGAACACCGGGGAGCTGTTTTTT

clone size: many
J gene: TRBJ2-1
D gene: TRBD2
V gene: TRBV5-4
CDR3 protein: CASSPGASGVYNEQFF
CDR3 DNA: TGTGCCAGCAGCCCGGGGGCTAGCGGGGTTTACAATGAGCAGTTCTTC

clone size: .
J gene: TRBJ2-1
D gene: TRBD2
V gene: TRBV4-2
CDR3 protein: CASSQPGLAGGDEQSF
CDR3 DNA: TGTGCCAGCAGCCAGCCTGGACTAGCGGGAGGTGATGAGCAGTCCTTC

clone size: .
J gene: TRBJ2-5
D gene: .
V gene: TRBV6-2/TRBV6-3
CDR3 protein: CASGSGGTQETQCF
CDR3 DNA: TGTGCCAGCGGTTCAGGCGGGACCCAAGAGACCCAGTGCTTC

clone size: many
J gene: TRBJ1-2
D gene: TRBD1
V gene: TRBV28
CDR3 protein: CASSRTGIDGYTF
CDR3 DNA: TGTGCCAGCAGTCGGACAGGGATTGATGGCTACACCTTC

clone size: .
J gene: TRBJ1-1
D gene: .
V gene: TRBV6-2/TRBV6-3
CDR3 protein: CASGGRAEAFF
CDR3 DNA: TGTGCCAGCGGGGGCCGGGCCGAAGCTTTTTTT

clone size: .
J gene: TRBJ1-5
D gene: TRBD1
V gene: TRBV20-1
CDR3 protein: CSAIGTAYSNQSQHF
CDR3 DNA: TGCAGTGCTATAGGGACAGCCTATAGCAATCAGTCCCAGCATTTT

clone size: .
J gene: TRBJ1-5
D gene: .
V gene: TRBV4-1
CDR3 protein: CASSQPNSENRPQHF
CDR3 DNA: TGCGCCAGCAGCCAACCCAACAGTGAGAATCGGCCCCAGCATTTC

clone size: .
J gene: TRBJ2-7
D gene: .
V gene: TRBV6-5
CDR3 protein: CACSYSPAHPYEQYF
CDR3 DNA: TGTGCCTGCAGTTACTCGCCAGCCCACCCCTACGAGCAGTACTTC

clone size: .
J gene: TRBJ1-1
D gene: .
V gene: TRBV29-1
CDR3 protein: CNGSVMDTEAFF
CDR3 DNA: TGCAACGGGTCAGTTATGGACACTGAAGCTTTCTTT

clone size: once
J gene: TRBJ2-5
D gene: .
V gene: TRBV29-1
CDR3 protein: CNVTRGETQYF
CDR3 DNA: TGCAATGTCACCAGGGGAGAGACCCAGTACTTC

clone size: .
J gene: TRBJ2-3
D gene: .
V gene: TRBV7-9
CDR3 protein: CANSLVRRPTDTQYF
CDR3 DNA: TGTGCCAACAGCTTAGTTCGTCGGCCCACAGATACGCAGTATTTT

clone size: .
J gene: TRBJ1-5
D gene: .
V gene: TRBV12-3/TRBV12-4
CDR3 protein: CASRDRRPRGNQPQHF
CDR3 DNA: TGTGCCAGCAGAGACAGAAGGCCCCGGGGCAATCAGCCCCAGCATTTT

clone size: .
J gene: TRBJ2-7
D gene: TRBD2
V gene: TRBV14
CDR3 protein: CASGAVAGWVNNEQYF
CDR3 DNA: TGTGCCAGCGGTGCCGTAGCGGGATGGGTAAACAATGAGCAGTACTTC

clone size: many
J gene: TRBJ2-1
D gene: .
V gene: TRBV7-8
CDR3 protein: CASSLRLWTEQFF
CDR3 DNA: TGTGCCAGCAGCTTAAGACTTTGGACTGAGCAGTTCTTC

clone size: .
J gene: TRBJ2-3
D gene: TRBD1
V gene: TRBV19
CDR3 protein: CASSLQDRGRVDTQYF
CDR3 DNA: TGTGCCAGTAGTCTACAGGACAGGGGGCGCGTAGATACGCAGTATTTT

clone size: few
J gene: TRBJ2-7
D gene: .
V gene: TRBV11-2
CDR3 protein: CVSSLDPAGTYEQYF
CDR3 DNA: TGTGTCAGCAGCTTAGATCCTGCAGGGACCTACGAGCAGTACTTC

clone size: many
J gene: TRBJ1-2
D gene: .
V gene: TRBV30
CDR3 protein: CAWYLPSYGYTF
CDR3 DNA: TGTGCCTGGTATCTCCCGAGCTATGGCTACACCTTC

clone size: .
J gene: TRBJ1-1
D gene: .
V gene: TRBV29-1
CDR3 protein: CSVARDTDETEAFF
CDR3 DNA: TGCAGCGTTGCCCGGGACACCGATGAGACTGAAGCTTTCTTT

clone size: few
J gene: TRBJ2-1
D gene: .
V gene: TRBV11-3
CDR3 protein: CASSPRGSKNNEQFF
CDR3 DNA: TGCGCCAGCAGCCCTCGGGGTAGCAAGAACAATGAGCAGTTCTTC

clone size: .
J gene: TRBJ1-1
D gene: .
V gene: TRBV5-6
CDR3 protein: CASSLFMAPENSEVFF
CDR3 DNA: TGTGCCAGCAGCTTGTTCATGGCCCCGGAAAACTCTGAAGTTTTCTTT

clone size: many
J gene: TRBJ2-2
D gene: TRBD1
V gene: TRBV6-5
CDR3 protein: CASRGQGITGELFF
CDR3 DNA: TGTGCCAGCAGAGGACAGGGGATCACCGGGGAGCTGTTTTTT

clone size: .
J gene: TRBJ1-2
D gene: .
V gene: TRBV4-2
CDR3 protein: CANSFRENYGYTF
CDR3 DNA: TGTGCCAACAGCTTTCGGGAAAACTATGGCTATACCTTC

clone size: .
J gene: TRBJ1-1
D gene: TRBD1
V gene: TRBV5-1
CDR3 protein: CASNRDRGLANTEAFF
CDR3 DNA: TGCGCCAGCAACAGAGACAGGGGGTTAGCGAACACTGAAGCTTTCTTT

clone size: .
J gene: TRBJ2-5
D gene: TRBD1
V gene: TRBV4-2
CDR3 protein: CAISQGLVDTGETRYF
CDR3 DNA: TGTGCCATCAGCCAAGGCCTCGTGGACACAGGGGAGACCCGGTACTTT

clone size: .
J gene: TRBJ1-5
D gene: TRBD1
V gene: TRBV6-6
CDR3 protein: CACSYDRANQRQHF
CDR3 DNA: TGTGCCTGCAGTTACGACAGGGCGAATCAGCGCCAGCATTTT

clone size: .
J gene: TRBJ2-7
D gene: .
V gene: TRBV12-3/TRBV12-4
CDR3 protein: CASSFGSYYERYF
CDR3 DNA: TGCGCCAGCAGTTTCGGGTCCTACTACGAGCGGTACTTC

clone size: many
J gene: TRBJ2-3
D gene: TRBD2
V gene: TRBV30
CDR3 protein: CAWSATPGLAGSTDTQYF
CDR3 DNA: TGTGCCTGGAGTGCTACGCCTGGACTAGCGGGAAGCACAGATACGCAGTATTTT